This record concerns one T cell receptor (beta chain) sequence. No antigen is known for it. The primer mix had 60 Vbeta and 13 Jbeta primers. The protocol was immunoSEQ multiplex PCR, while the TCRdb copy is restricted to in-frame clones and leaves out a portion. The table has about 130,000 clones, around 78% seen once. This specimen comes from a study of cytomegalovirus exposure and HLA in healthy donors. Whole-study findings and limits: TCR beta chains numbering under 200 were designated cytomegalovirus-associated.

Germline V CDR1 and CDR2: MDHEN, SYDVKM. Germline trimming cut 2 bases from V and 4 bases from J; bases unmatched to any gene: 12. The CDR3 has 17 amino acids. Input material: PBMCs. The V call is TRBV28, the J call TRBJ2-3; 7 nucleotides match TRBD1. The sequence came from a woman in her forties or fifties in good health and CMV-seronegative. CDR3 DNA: TGTGCCAGCAGTTTACCGTTCATAGCCGGACAGGCAGATACGCAGTATTTT. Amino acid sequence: CASSLPFIAGQADTQYF.